This is a list of T cell receptor beta chains from one sample in a study of blood T cell repertoires in COVID-19. The method was immunoSEQ multiplex PCR; TCRdb's version includes in-frame clones alone and lacks a portion of them. The table lists more than 65,000 clones, more than 65% of them singletons, with 25% to 30% in the top ten. Sequenced: peripheral blood. The receptors come from a woman aged 80 or over with active or convalescent COVID-19. CDR3s include the opening cysteine and the closing phenylalanine or tryptophan. D genes are given only for firm matches. The size field is filled for only some rows; it gives once, few, many or a size class.

>TRBJ2-5|TRBV9|-|-
CASSQTWNIGTGQETQYF
TGTGCCAGCAGCCAAACTTGGAATATTGGAACAGGGCAAGAGACCCAGTACTTC
>TRBJ1-1|TRBV7-9|-|-
CASSLSGMNTEAFF
TGTGCCAGCAGCTTATCGGGAATGAACACTGAAGCTTTCTTT
>TRBJ2-2|TRBV29-1|TRBD2|-
CSVERLAGDTGELFF
TGCAGCGTTGAACGACTAGCGGGGGACACCGGGGAGCTGTTTTTT
>TRBJ1-3|TRBV4-1|-|-
CASSQDLHSSGNTIYF
TGCGCCAGCAGCCAAGATTTACACAGCTCTGGAAACACCATATATTTT
>TRBJ1-2|TRBV28|-|once
CASSPAERGYGYTF
TGTGCCAGCAGTCCCGCGGAACGAGGGTATGGCTACACCTTC
>TRBJ2-5|TRBV9|TRBD2|-
CASSARLAGGQETQYF
TGTGCCAGCAGCGCCAGACTAGCGGGGGGGCAAGAGACCCAGTACTTC
>TRBJ2-1|TRBV5-1|TRBD2|-
CASSLPASGRSYNEQFF
TGCGCCAGCAGCTTGCCAGCTAGCGGGCGATCATACAATGAGCAGTTCTTC
>TRBJ2-5|TRBV3-1/TRBV3-2|-|-
CASSQDGGSWETQYF
TGTGCCAGCAGCCAAGATGGAGGGTCCTGGGAGACCCAGTACTTC
>TRBJ1-2|TRBV7-2|-|-
CASSPRTAANYGYTF
TGTGCCAGCAGCCCGAGGACAGCAGCTAACTATGGCTACACCTTC
>TRBJ1-4|TRBV19|TRBD1|few
CASSVTGGEDWASTNEKLFF
TGTGCCAGTAGTGTCACAGGGGGGGAGGACTGGGCATCAACTAATGAAAAACTGTTTTTT
>TRBJ2-5|TRBV11-2|-|-
CASSLARGMVETQYF
TGTGCCAGCAGCTTAGCCAGGGGTATGGTGGAGACCCAGTACTTC
>TRBJ2-1|TRBV2|-|-
CASSAQVSHNEQFF
TGTGCCAGCAGTGCGCAGGTCTCCCACAATGAGCAGTTCTTC
>TRBJ1-4|TRBV3-1/TRBV3-2|-|-
CASSQARPEGGKLFF
TGTGCCAGCAGCCAAGCTCGGCCCGAGGGGGGGAAACTGTTTTTT
>TRBJ1-4|TRBV6-6|-|-
CASSRTDSGSNEKLFF
TGTGCCAGCAGTCGCACAGACTCAGGGTCGAATGAAAAACTGTTTTTT
>TRBJ1-2|TRBV19|TRBD1|few
CASTEGTGGASGYGYTF
TGTGCCAGTACTGAGGGGACAGGGGGCGCATCGGGATATGGCTACACCTTC
>TRBJ2-5|TRBV2|TRBD2|once
CASSITLAGAETQYF
TGTGCCAGCAGCATAACGCTAGCGGGGGCAGAGACCCAGTACTTC
>TRBJ1-4|TRBV30|-|-
CAWSVVGVGEKLFF
TGTGCCTGGAGTGTAGTAGGAGTTGGTGAAAAACTGTTTTTT
>TRBJ2-7|TRBV4-1|-|-
CASSQWLDSYEQYF
TGCGCCAGCAGCCAGTGGTTGGACAGTTACGAGCAGTACTTC
>TRBJ2-3|TRBV5-1|TRBD2|-
CASSLVAGGDTQYF
TGCGCCAGCAGCTTGGTGGCGGGGGGAGATACGCAGTATTTT
>TRBJ1-1|TRBV4-3|-|-
CASSPIQGDTEAFF
TGCGCCAGCAGCCCCATACAGGGAGACACTGAAGCTTTCTTT
>TRBJ2-5|TRBV5-1|-|-
CASSQAGDPRETQYF
TGCGCCAGCAGCCAGGCCGGGGATCCGAGGGAGACCCAGTACTTC
>TRBJ2-2|TRBV28|TRBD1|-
CASSSVGQGAAGELFF
TGTGCCAGCAGTTCCGTGGGGCAGGGGGCTGCCGGGGAGCTGTTTTTT
>TRBJ2-2|TRBV5-1|-|-
CASSSDNKQGTGELFF
TGCGCCAGCAGCTCGGATAACAAACAGGGAACCGGGGAGCTGTTTTTT
>TRBJ2-3|TRBV27|-|once
CASSPRDFFTDTQYF
TGTGCCAGCAGTCCTCGGGACTTCTTCACAGATACGCAGTATTTT
>TRBJ2-3|TRBV30|TRBD1|-
CAWSLTGGDTQYF
TGTGCCTGGAGTCTAACAGGGGGAGATACGCAGTATTTT
>TRBJ2-1|TRBV24-1|TRBD1|-
CATSNAGTGYYNEQFF
TGTGCCACCAGTAACGCCGGGACAGGGTATTACAATGAGCAGTTCTTC
>TRBJ2-6|TRBV4-3|-|-
CASSQELGGANVLTF
TGCGCCAGCAGCCAAGAACTCGGTGGGGCCAACGTCCTGACTTTC
>TRBJ2-2|TRBV7-8|TRBD2|-
CASSLPSGGAGGELFF
TGTGCCAGCAGCTTACCCAGCGGGGGGGCCGGTGGGGAGCTGTTTTTT
>TRBJ2-1|TRBV7-2|TRBD1|-
CASRPTGDGYNEQFF
TGTGCCAGCAGGCCGACAGGGGATGGGTACAATGAGCAGTTCTTC
>TRBJ1-5|TRBV2|-|-
CASSDLGGFNQPQHF
TGTGCCAGCAGTGATTTGGGGGGGTTCAATCAGCCCCAGCATTTT
>TRBJ2-7|TRBV3-1/TRBV3-2|TRBD2|-
CASSQGEGLISYEQYF
TGTGCCAGCAGCCAAGGGGAGGGACTGATCTCCTACGAGCAGTACTTC
>TRBJ2-5|TRBV7-9|-|-
CASSPTETQYF
TGTGCCAGCAGCCCTACGGAGACCCAGTACTTC
>TRBJ2-7|TRBV3-1/TRBV3-2|-|-
CASSSHDRGSYEQYF
TGTGCCAGCAGCTCTCATGACAGAGGCTCCTACGAGCAGTACTTC
>TRBJ2-7|TRBV14|-|-
CASSPLGSQGEQYF
TGTGCCAGCAGCCCCTTAGGGTCTCAGGGCGAGCAGTACTTC
>TRBJ2-1|TRBV7-6|-|-
CASSLARGIGDEQFF
TGTGCCAGCAGCTTAGCGCGGGGTATCGGCGATGAGCAGTTCTTC
>TRBJ1-1|TRBV3-1/TRBV3-2|TRBD1|-
CASSHSGGQGSTEAFF
TGTGCCAGCAGCCATTCAGGGGGGCAGGGTTCCACTGAAGCTTTCTTT
>TRBJ1-1|TRBV28|-|-
CGVNSDMNTEAFF
TGTGGGGTTAATTCTGACATGAACACTGAAGCTTTCTTT
>TRBJ2-3|TRBV12-3/TRBV12-4|-|once
CASSLGAEDTQYF
TGTGCCAGCAGTTTAGGAGCGGAAGATACGCAGTATTTT
>TRBJ2-2|TRBV7-2|-|-
CASSLNQNTGELFF
TGTGCCAGCAGCTTAAATCAAAACACCGGGGAGCTGTTTTTT